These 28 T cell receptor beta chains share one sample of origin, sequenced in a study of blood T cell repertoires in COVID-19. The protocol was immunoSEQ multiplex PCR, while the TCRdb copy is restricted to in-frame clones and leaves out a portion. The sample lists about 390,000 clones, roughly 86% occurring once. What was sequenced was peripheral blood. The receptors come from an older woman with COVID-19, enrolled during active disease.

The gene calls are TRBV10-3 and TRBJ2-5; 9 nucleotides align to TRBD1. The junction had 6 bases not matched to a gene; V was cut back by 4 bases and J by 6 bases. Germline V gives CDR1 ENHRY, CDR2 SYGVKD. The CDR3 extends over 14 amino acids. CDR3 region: CAISVGQGLQTQYF. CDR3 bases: TGTGCCATCAGTGTGGGACAGGGATTGCAGACCCAGTACTTC.

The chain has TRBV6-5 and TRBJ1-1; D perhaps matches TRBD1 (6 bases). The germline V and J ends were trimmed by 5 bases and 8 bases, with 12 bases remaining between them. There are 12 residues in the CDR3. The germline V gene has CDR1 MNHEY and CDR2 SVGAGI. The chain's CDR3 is CASSLTQGEAFF. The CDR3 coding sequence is TGTGCCAGCAGTCTGACCCAGGGGGAAGCTTTCTTT.

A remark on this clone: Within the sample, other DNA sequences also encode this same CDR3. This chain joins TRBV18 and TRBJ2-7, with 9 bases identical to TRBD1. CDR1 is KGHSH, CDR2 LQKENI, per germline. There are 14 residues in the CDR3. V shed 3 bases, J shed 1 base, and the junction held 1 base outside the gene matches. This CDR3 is CASSPGTGSYEQYF. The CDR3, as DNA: TGTGCCAGCTCACCTGGGACAGGGTCCTACGAGCAGTACTTC.

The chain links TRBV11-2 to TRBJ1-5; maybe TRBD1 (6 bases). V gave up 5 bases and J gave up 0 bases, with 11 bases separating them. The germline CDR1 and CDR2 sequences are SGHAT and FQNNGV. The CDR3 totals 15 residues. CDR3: CASSPGDTSNQPQHF. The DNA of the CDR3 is TGTGCCAGCAGCCCCGGGGACACTAGCAATCAGCCCCAGCATTTT.

The CDR3 spells CASSISSPHGEQFF. As DNA, the CDR3 is TGTGCCAGTAGTATTTCCTCACCGCACGGTGAGCAGTTCTTC. This chain connects TRBV19 to TRBJ2-1; no reliable D call. Trimming removed 3 bases from V and 9 bases from J, with 15 bases in between. Germline CDR1 reads LNHDA; CDR2 reads SQIVND (reference sequence). This CDR3 region has 14 residues.

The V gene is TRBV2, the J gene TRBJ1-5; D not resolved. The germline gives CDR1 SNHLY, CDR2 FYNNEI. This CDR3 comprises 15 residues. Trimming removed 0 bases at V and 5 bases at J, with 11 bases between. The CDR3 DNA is TGTGCCAGCAGTGAAGCAAGGCAGGCTCATCAGCCCCAGCATTTT. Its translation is CASSEARQAHQPQHF.

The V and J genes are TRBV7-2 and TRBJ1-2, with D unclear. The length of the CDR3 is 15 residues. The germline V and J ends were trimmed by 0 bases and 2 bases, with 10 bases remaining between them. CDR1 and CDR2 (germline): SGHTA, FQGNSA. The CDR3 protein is CASSLATERNYGYTF. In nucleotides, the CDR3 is TGTGCCAGCAGCTTAGCAACAGAACGCAACTATGGCTACACCTTC.

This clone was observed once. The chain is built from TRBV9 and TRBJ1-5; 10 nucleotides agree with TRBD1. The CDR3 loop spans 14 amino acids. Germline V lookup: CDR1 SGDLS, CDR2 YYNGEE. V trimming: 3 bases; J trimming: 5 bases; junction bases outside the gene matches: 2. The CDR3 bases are TGTGCCAGCAGCGCAGGACAGGGGGATCAGCCCCAGCATTTT. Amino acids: CASSAGQGDQPQHF.

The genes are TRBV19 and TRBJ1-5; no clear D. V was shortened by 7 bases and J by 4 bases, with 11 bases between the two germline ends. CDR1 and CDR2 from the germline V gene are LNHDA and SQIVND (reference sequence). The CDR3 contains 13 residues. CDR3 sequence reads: CASKDRGNQPQHF. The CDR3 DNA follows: TGTGCCAGTAAGGATCGAGGGAATCAGCCCCAGCATTTT.

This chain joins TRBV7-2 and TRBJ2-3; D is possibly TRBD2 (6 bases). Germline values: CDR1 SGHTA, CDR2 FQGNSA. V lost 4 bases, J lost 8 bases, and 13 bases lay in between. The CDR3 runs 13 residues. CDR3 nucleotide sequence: TGTGCCAGCAGCTACGACTGGGGGGTTACGCAGTATTTT. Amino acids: CASSYDWGVTQYF.

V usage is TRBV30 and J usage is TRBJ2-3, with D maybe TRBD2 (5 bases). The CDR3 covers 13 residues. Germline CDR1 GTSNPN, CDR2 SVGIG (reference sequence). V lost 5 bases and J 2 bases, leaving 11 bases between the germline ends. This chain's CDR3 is CAWDDRDTDTQYF. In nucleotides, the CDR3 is TGTGCCTGGGATGATCGGGACACAGATACGCAGTATTTT.

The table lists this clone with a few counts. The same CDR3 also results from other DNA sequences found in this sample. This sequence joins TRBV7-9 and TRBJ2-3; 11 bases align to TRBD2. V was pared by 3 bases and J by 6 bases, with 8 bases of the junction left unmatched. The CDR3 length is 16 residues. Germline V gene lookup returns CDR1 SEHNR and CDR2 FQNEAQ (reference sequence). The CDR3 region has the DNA TGTGCCAGCAGCTTGCTAGCGGGGGGACCCACCGATACGCAGTATTTT. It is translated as CASSLLAGGPTDTQYF.

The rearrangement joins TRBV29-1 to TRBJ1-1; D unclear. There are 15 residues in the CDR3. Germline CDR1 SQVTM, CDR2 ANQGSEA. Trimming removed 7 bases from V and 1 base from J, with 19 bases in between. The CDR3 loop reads CSAAGRGQKNTEAFF. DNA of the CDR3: TGCAGCGCCGCCGGTCGGGGTCAGAAGAACACTGAAGCTTTCTTT.

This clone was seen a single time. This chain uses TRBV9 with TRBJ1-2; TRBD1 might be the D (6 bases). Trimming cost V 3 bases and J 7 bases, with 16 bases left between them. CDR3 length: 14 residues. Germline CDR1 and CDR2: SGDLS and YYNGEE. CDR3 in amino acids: CASSASVTGGGYTF. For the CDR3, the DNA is TGTGCCAGCAGCGCATCCGTGACAGGAGGTGGCTACACCTTC.

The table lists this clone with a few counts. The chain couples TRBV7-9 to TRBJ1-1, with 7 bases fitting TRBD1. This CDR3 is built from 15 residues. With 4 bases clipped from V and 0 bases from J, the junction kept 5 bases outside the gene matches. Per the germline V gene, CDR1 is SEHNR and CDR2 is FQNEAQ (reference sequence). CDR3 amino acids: CASSSPGQMNTEAFF. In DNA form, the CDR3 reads TGTGCCAGCAGCTCTCCGGGACAGATGAACACTGAAGCTTTCTTT.

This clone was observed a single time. CDR3: CASSQDPSQGWEKLFF. The CDR3 DNA sequence: TGCGCCAGCAGCCAAGATCCGTCGCAGGGTTGGGAAAAACTGTTTTTT. The rearrangement links TRBV4-1 to TRBJ1-4; D might be TRBD1 (5 bases). V was cut by 0 bases and J by 8 bases, with 16 bases left in between. Germline V lookup: CDR1 MGHRA, CDR2 YSYEKL. The CDR3 sequence is 16 residues long.

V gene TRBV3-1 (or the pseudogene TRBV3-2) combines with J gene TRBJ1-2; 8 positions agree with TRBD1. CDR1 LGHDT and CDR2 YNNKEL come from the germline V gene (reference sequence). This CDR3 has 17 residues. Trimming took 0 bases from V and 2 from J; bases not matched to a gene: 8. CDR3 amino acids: CASSQDRAGGINYGYTF. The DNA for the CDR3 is TGTGCCAGCAGCCAAGATAGGGCAGGGGGCATCAACTATGGCTACACCTTC.

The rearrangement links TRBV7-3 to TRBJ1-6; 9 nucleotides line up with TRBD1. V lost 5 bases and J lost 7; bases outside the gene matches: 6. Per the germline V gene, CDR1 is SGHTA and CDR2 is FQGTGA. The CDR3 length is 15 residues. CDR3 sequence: CASSPRTGANSPLHF. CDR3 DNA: TGTGCCAGCAGCCCGAGGACAGGGGCCAATTCACCCCTCCACTTT.

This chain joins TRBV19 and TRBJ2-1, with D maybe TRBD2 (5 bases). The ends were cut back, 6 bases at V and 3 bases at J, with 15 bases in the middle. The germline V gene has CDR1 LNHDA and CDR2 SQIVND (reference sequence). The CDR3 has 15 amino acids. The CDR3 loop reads CASSPLGSRYNEQFF. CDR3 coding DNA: TGTGCCAGTAGCCCACTAGGGTCTCGCTACAATGAGCAGTTCTTC.

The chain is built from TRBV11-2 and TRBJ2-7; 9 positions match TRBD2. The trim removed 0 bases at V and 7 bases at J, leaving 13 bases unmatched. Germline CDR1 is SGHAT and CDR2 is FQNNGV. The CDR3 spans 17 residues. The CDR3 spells CASSLEGLSGGTLEQYF. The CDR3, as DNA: TGTGCCAGCAGCTTAGAGGGACTAAGCGGGGGGACTTTGGAGCAGTACTTC.

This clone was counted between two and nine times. The CDR3 DNA follows: TGTGCCACCAGCAGAGGTGAGGGAAAGGACACCATATATTTT. Protein product: CATSRGEGKDTIYF. This chain links TRBV15 with TRBJ1-3; D is undetermined. This CDR3 is 14 amino acids long. Germline values: CDR1 LNHNV, CDR2 YYDKDF (reference sequence). Trimming removed 1 base from V and 8 bases from J, with 12 bases in between.

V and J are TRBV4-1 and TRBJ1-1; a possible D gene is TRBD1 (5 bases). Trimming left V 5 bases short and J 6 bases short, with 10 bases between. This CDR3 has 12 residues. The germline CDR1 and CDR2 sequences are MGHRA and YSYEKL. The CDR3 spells CASSGGGSEAFF. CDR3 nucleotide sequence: TGCGCCAGCAGCGGCGGGGGTTCTGAAGCTTTCTTT.

The chain's CDR3 is CASSRGPVINSPLHF. In nucleotides, the CDR3 is TGTGCCAGCTCCAGGGGCCCAGTTATTAATTCACCCCTCCACTTT. The gene calls are TRBV18 and TRBJ1-6; TRBD1 might be the D (6 bases). The CDR3 has 15 amino acids. Germline V CDR1 and CDR2: KGHSH, LQKENI. V lost 6 bases and J 6 bases, leaving 15 bases between the germline ends.

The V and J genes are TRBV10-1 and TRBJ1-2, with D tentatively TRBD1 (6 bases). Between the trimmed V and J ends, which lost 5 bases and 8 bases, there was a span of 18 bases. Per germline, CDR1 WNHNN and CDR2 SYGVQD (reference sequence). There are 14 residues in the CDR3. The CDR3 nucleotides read TGCGCCAGCAGTTCAATTCAGGGGTTCGGGGGCTACACCTTC. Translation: CASSSIQGFGGYTF.

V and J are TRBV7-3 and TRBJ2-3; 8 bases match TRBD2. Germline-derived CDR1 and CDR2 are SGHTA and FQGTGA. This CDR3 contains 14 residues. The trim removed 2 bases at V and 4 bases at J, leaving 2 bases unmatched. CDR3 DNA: TGTGCCAGCAGCTTACTCGGGGGGGCAGATACGCAGTATTTT. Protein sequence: CASSLLGGADTQYF.

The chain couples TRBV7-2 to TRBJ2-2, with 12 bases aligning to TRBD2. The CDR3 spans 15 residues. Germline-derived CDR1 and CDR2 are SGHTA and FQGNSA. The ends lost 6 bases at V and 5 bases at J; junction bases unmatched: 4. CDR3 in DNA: TGTGCCAGCAGTCCCGGGACTAGCGGGACCGGGGAGCTGTTTTTT. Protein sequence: CASSPGTSGTGELFF.

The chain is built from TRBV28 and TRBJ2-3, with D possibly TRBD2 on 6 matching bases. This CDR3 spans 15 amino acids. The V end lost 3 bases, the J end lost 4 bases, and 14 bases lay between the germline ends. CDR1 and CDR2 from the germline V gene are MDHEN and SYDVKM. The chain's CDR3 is CASSFQVAGPDTQYF. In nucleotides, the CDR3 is TGTGCCAGCAGTTTTCAGGTGGCGGGGCCAGATACGCAGTATTTT.

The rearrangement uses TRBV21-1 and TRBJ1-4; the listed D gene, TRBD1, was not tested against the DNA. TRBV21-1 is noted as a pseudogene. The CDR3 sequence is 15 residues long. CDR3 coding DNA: TGTGCCAGCACCAGGGGGGACGGCCCAAATGAAAAACTGTTTTTT. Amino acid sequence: CASTRGDGPNEKLFF.